The rows below give T cell receptor beta chains drawn from one sample of a study of blood T cell repertoires in COVID-19. Assay used: immunoSEQ multiplex PCR; TCRdb lists only in-frame clones, some missing. This sample has 80,000 or so clones, with 75% to 85% found just once. Sequencing input: peripheral blood. All receptors come from a man aged 50 or older with COVID-19, enrolled during active disease. Each CDR3 is given with its conserved first and last residue. A D gene is named only where the DNA matches it firmly. The listing skips clone size in some rows; elsewhere it reads once, few, many or a size class.

NA	NA	TRBV5-6	TRBJ2-7	TGTGCCAGCAGCCACGACATGGTCTACGAGCAGTACTTC	CASSHDMVYEQYF
NA	NA	TRBV30	TRBJ2-2	TGTGCCTGGAGTGCTACGTTCACCGGGGAGCTGTTTTTT	CAWSATFTGELFF
NA	NA	TRBV2	TRBJ1-3	TGTGCCAGCAGCCGTCGGGGGGCATCTGGAAACACCATATATTTT	CASSRRGASGNTIYF
NA	NA	TRBV28	TRBJ2-7	TGTGCCAGCAGCATCATGGCGGGGAGCTCCTACGAGCAGTACTTC	CASSIMAGSSYEQYF
NA	few	TRBV12-3/TRBV12-4	TRBJ2-7	TGTGCCAGCAGTCTAGCGTCTTCCTACGAGCAGTACTTC	CASSLASSYEQYF
NA	NA	TRBV3-1/TRBV3-2	TRBJ1-6	TGTGCCAGCAGCCAACTAGGACAGCGAAATTCACCCCTCCACTTT	CASSQLGQRNSPLHF
TRBD2	NA	TRBV5-6	TRBJ2-1	TGTGCCAGCAGCCTAAGGACTAGCGGGGTTGGGTCTGAAAGAAATGAGCAGTTCTTC	CASSLRTSGVGSERNEQFF
TRBD1	NA	TRBV6-5	TRBJ1-2	TGTGCCAGCAGTTACGGGACAGAAAACTATGGCTACACCTTC	CASSYGTENYGYTF
NA	NA	TRBV10-2	TRBJ1-5	TGCGCCAGCAGCGCTGGCGGTAGCAATCAGCCCCAGCATTTT	CASSAGGSNQPQHF
TRBD2	NA	TRBV7-8	TRBJ2-1	TGTGCCAGCAGCTCCCCGGGGGGCTCCTACAATGAGCAGTTCTTC	CASSSPGGSYNEQFF
NA	NA	TRBV28	TRBJ2-1	TGTGCCAGCACCCCGTTGACGGGAGAACAGTTCTTC	CASTPLTGEQFF
TRBD2	NA	TRBV9	TRBJ2-1	TGTGCCAGCAGCGTGTGGGGGACTAGCGGTATCTACAATGAGCAGTTCTTC	CASSVWGTSGIYNEQFF
TRBD1	NA	TRBV5-5	TRBJ2-1	TGTGCCAGCAGCTTGGGACAGGGGGTCAGGGAGCAGTTCTTC	CASSLGQGVREQFF
NA	once	TRBV19	TRBJ2-2	TGTGCCGCGAAATACGGGACAATGGACACCGGGGAGCTGTTTTTT	CAAKYGTMDTGELFF
NA	NA	TRBV24-1	TRBJ2-1	TGTGCCGCTGGTGGAGGGCTAAATGAGCAGTTCTTC	CAAGGGLNEQFF
NA	few	TRBV7-9	TRBJ1-1	TGTGCCAGCAGTCATCTTACTCCCCCTGAAGCTTTCTTT	CASSHLTPPEAFF
TRBD1	NA	TRBV25-1	TRBJ1-2	TGTGCCAGCAGTGAATCGACAGGGTTGGGCTATGGCTACACCTTC	CASSESTGLGYGYTF
NA	NA	TRBV19	TRBJ1-1	TGTGCCACGGAGGGAGTTTTCACTGAAGCTTTCTTT	CATEGVFTEAFF
TRBD2	NA	TRBV19	TRBJ2-2	TGTGCCAGTATTCCGGGAGGGCCGACCGGGGAGCTGTTTTTT	CASIPGGPTGELFF
NA	NA	TRBV3-1/TRBV3-2	TRBJ1-3	TGTGCCAGCAGCCCTCCGGGAGGCGGAAACACCATATATTTT	CASSPPGGGNTIYF
TRBD1	once	TRBV18	TRBJ2-7	TGTGCCAGCTCGCGGCAGGGGGCCTACGAGCAGTACTTC	CASSRQGAYEQYF
NA	NA	TRBV28	TRBJ2-1	TGTGCCAGCAGTGAGGCGGGTTCGAGGGAGCAGTTCTTC	CASSEAGSREQFF
NA	NA	TRBV5-1	TRBJ1-2	TGCGCCAGCAGCTTGGTCACAGTTGCTAACGGCGATGGCTACACCTTC	CASSLVTVANGDGYTF
NA	NA	TRBV7-2	TRBJ1-1	TGTGCCAGCAGCTTAGCGGCAGGTAGGAACACTGAAGCTTTCTTT	CASSLAAGRNTEAFF
TRBD1	NA	TRBV24-1	TRBJ1-2	TGTGCCACCAGTGACCCACAGGGGGCGAAAGGCCACTATGGCTACACCTTC	CATSDPQGAKGHYGYTF
NA	NA	TRBV27	TRBJ1-2	TGTGCCAGCAGTTTTAGAGGGCAGGGGCACTATGGCTACACCTTC	CASSFRGQGHYGYTF
TRBD2	once	TRBV30	TRBJ2-7	TGTGCCTGGGGGACTAGCGGGATTTACAACGAGCAGTACTTC	CAWGTSGIYNEQYF
TRBD1	NA	TRBV5-1	TRBJ1-3	TGCGCCAGCAGCGTGACAGGGTTGCTCGGAAACACCATATATTTT	CASSVTGLLGNTIYF
TRBD1	few	TRBV20-1	TRBJ1-2	TGCAGTGCTAGTGCACTGACAGGGGGCTATGGCTACACCTTC	CSASALTGGYGYTF